A selection of T cell receptor beta chains follows, all from one sample in a study of OX40 agonist ivuxolimab in advanced cancers. Here immunoSEQ multiplex PCR was the method, and the copy in TCRdb shows in-frame clones only, minus some. The sample records some 68,000 clones, 86% being singletons. This material consisted of CD4+ or CD8+ T cells sorted from blood, taken in a trial of the OX40 agonist ivuxolimab. Source of these receptors: an adult with an advanced solid tumor such as melanoma, head and neck, liver or kidney cancer. Both conserved end residues are part of each CDR3. A D gene is named only where the DNA matches it firmly. A row's size may be missing; if present it is once, few, many or a size class.

NA | TRBJ1-1 | TRBV5-6 | NA | CASSLSVNTEAFF | TGTGCCAGCAGCTTGTCAGTGAACACTGAAGCTTTCTTT
NA | TRBJ2-2 | TRBV27 | NA | CASSLSRDTPSTGELFF | TGTGCCAGCAGTTTATCGAGGGACACCCCGAGCACCGGGGAGCTGTTTTTT
NA | TRBJ2-6 | TRBV29-1 | once | CSVALSGANVLTF | TGCAGCGTTGCCCTTTCTGGGGCCAACGTCCTGACTTTC
NA | TRBJ2-7 | TRBV18 | NA | CASSPPGDYEQYF | TGTGCCAGCTCCCCTCCAGGGGACTACGAGCAGTACTTC
NA | TRBJ1-5 | TRBV4-2 | NA | CASSPPGSPQPQHF | TGTGCCAGCAGCCCTCCCGGGTCACCTCAGCCCCAGCATTTT
TRBD1 | TRBJ1-1 | TRBV5-8 | NA | CASSRTGGFMNTEAFF | TGTGCCAGCAGCAGGACAGGGGGCTTCATGAACACTGAAGCTTTCTTT
NA | TRBJ2-1 | TRBV5-1 | NA | CASSLLEGGNEQFF | TGCGCCAGCAGCTTGTTGGAGGGAGGTAATGAGCAGTTCTTC
NA | TRBJ2-7 | TRBV5-1 | few | CASSLASGTYEQYF | TGCGCCAGCAGCTTGGCCTCAGGAACCTACGAGCAGTACTTC
NA | TRBJ2-5 | TRBV5-1 | once | CASSLNSKGEETQYF | TGCGCCAGCAGCTTGAATTCTAAGGGGGAAGAGACCCAGTACTTC
NA | TRBJ1-4 | TRBV7-2 | NA | CASSLGTNEKLFF | TGTGCCAGCAGCTTAGGCACTAATGAAAAACTGTTTTTT
NA | TRBJ1-2 | TRBV30 | once | CAWTPARDYGYTF | TGTGCCTGGACCCCCGCCAGGGACTATGGCTACACCTTC
TRBD1 | TRBJ1-3 | TRBV15 | NA | CATSRGQGTVGNTIYF | TGTGCCACCAGCAGAGGACAGGGAACAGTTGGAAACACCATATATTTT
NA | TRBJ2-5 | TRBV5-4 | NA | CASSLRGWETQYF | TGTGCCAGCAGCTTGCGAGGATGGGAGACCCAGTACTTC
TRBD2 | TRBJ2-3 | TRBV25-1 | NA | CASSSSGSTDTQYF | TGTGCCAGCAGTTCTAGCGGGAGCACAGATACGCAGTATTTT
NA | TRBJ2-3 | TRBV4-3 | NA | CASSQVVSRTSTDTQYF | TGCGCCAGCAGCCAAGTCGTAAGCAGGACTAGCACAGATACGCAGTATTTT
NA | TRBJ2-2 | TRBV7-2 | NA | CASSLAPSGELFF | TGTGCCAGCAGCTTAGCGCCTTCCGGGGAGCTGTTTTTT
NA | TRBJ1-2 | TRBV7-9 | NA | CASSLDRNGYTF | TGTGCCAGCAGCTTAGACAGGAATGGCTACACCTTC
NA | TRBJ1-2 | TRBV30 | NA | CAWSPQLGGYTF | TGTGCCTGGAGTCCCCAGTTGGGAGGCTACACCTTC
TRBD2 | TRBJ2-5 | TRBV11-3 | once | CASSLGGSGRLQETQYF | TGTGCCAGCAGCTTAGGCGGTAGCGGGAGACTTCAAGAGACCCAGTACTTC
NA | TRBJ2-1 | TRBV7-7 | NA | CASGSGNEQFF | TGTGCCAGCGGCTCAGGGAATGAGCAGTTCTTC
TRBD2 | TRBJ2-1 | TRBV5-1 | NA | CASSLGASGYNEQFF | TGCGCCAGCAGCTTGGGGGCTAGCGGGTACAATGAGCAGTTCTTC
NA | TRBJ1-1 | TRBV27 | NA | CASSLSIGSGFVTEAFF | TGTGCCAGCAGTTTATCGATAGGTTCCGGGTTTGTCACTGAAGCTTTCTTT
NA | TRBJ1-1 | TRBV7-2 | NA | CASSLAPGVTEAFF | TGTGCCAGCAGCTTAGCTCCGGGCGTGACTGAAGCTTTCTTT